The 13 T cell receptor beta chains given below trace back to one sample, sequenced in a study of control samples from healthy donors and cancer patients. Data came from immunoSEQ multiplex PCR; TCRdb stores just in-frame clones and leaves some out. The sample carries some 160,000 clones, roughly 92% recorded once. The material sequenced was blood. The receptors derive from a woman in her thirties in good health.

This clone was recorded only once. The V call is TRBV5-1, the J call TRBJ1-2; 11 nucleotides agree with TRBD1. The CDR3 runs to 14 residues. The V and J ends lost 4 bases and 4 bases, in that order; junction bases with no gene match: 3. Germline values: CDR1 SGHRS, CDR2 YFSETQ. Here the CDR3 reads CASSQGQGVYGYTF. DNA of the CDR3: TGCGCCAGCAGCCAGGGACAGGGGGTCTATGGCTACACCTTC.

This clone was detected once. The V gene is TRBV7-9, the J gene TRBJ2-1; D unclear. This CDR3 contains 11 residues. CDR1 is SEHNR, CDR2 FQNEAQ, per germline (reference sequence). V was shortened by 1 base and J by 12 bases, with 7 bases between the two germline ends. In DNA form, the CDR3 reads TGTGCCAGCAGCTTAGATACAGCGCAGTTCTTC. This sequence encodes CASSLDTAQFF.

The chain is built from TRBV9 and TRBJ2-7; D is unclear. The germline V and J ends were trimmed by 0 bases and 0 bases, with 7 bases remaining between them. Germline CDR1 reads SGDLS; CDR2 reads YYNGEE. This CDR3 has 14 amino acids. In DNA form, the CDR3 reads TGTGCCAGCAGCGTAGCTGTCTCCTCCTACGAGCAGTACTTC. It encodes CASSVAVSSYEQYF. The full variable domain, completed using reference TRBV9 and TRBJ2-7, is DSGVTQTPKHLITATGQRVTLRCSPRSGDLSVYWYQQSLDQGLQFLIQYYNGEERAKGNILERFSAQQFPDLHSELNLSSLELGDSALYFCASSVAVSSYEQYFGPGTRLTVT.

This chain uses TRBV5-1 with TRBJ2-3; 13 bases are a match to TRBD2. The CDR3 totals 16 residues. Germline CDR1 is SGHRS and CDR2 is YFSETQ. With V trimmed by 4 bases and J by 3 bases, 5 bases remained unmatched. The CDR3 nucleotides are TGCGCCAGCAGCCCCTGGACTAGCGGGAGAACAGATACGCAGTATTTT. Amino acid sequence: CASSPWTSGRTDTQYF.

The genes are TRBV28 and TRBJ2-5, with a weak D call TRBD1 (6 bases). The CDR3 sequence is 16 residues long. Germline CDR1 reads MDHEN; CDR2 reads SYDVKM. The V end lost 3 bases, the J end lost 1 base, and 15 bases lay between the germline ends. The CDR3 nucleotides read TGTGCCAGCAGTTTCCGCCCCAGGGGTACCCAAGAGACCCAGTACTTC. Translated, it gives CASSFRPRGTQETQYF.

This chain joins TRBV11-2 and TRBJ2-5, with TRBD2 identical over 9 bases. The CDR3 spans 13 residues. CDR1 is SGHAT, CDR2 FQNNGV, per germline. The V segment lost 6 bases and the J segment 5 bases; nucleotides outside the gene matches: 4. This CDR3 is CASRVAGVETQYF. CDR3 DNA: TGTGCCAGCAGGGTAGCGGGAGTTGAGACCCAGTACTTC.

V and J are TRBV9 and TRBJ2-1, with D maybe TRBD2 (5 bases). The CDR3 runs to 13 residues. Germline CDR1 reads SGDLS; CDR2 reads YYNGEE. Trimming removed 0 bases at V and 8 bases at J, with 9 bases between. The CDR3 DNA reads as TGTGCCAGCAGCGTAGATGGGGAGTATGAGCAGTTCTTC. This codes for CASSVDGEYEQFF.

The rearrangement joins TRBV7-3 to TRBJ2-1; D is unresolved. The germline V gene encodes CDR1 SGHTA and CDR2 FQGTGA. The CDR3 has 11 residues. Trimming pared 4 bases from V and 7 bases from J, leaving 5 bases between. CDR3 nucleotide sequence: TGTGCCAGCAGCTGGGGAAATGAGCAGTTCTTC. Translated, it gives CASSWGNEQFF.

This chain uses TRBV10-2 with TRBJ1-5; 7 bases are shared with TRBD1. The CDR3 consists of 15 residues. Per germline, CDR1 WSHSY and CDR2 SAAADI. After removal of 6 bases from V and 0 bases from J, the junction contained 5 bases not matched to a gene. The CDR3 region is CASRPGQHSNQPQHF. The CDR3 DNA sequence: TGCGCCAGCAGACCGGGACAGCATAGCAATCAGCCCCAGCATTTT.

V and J are TRBV4-3 and TRBJ2-6, with D tentatively TRBD1 (6 bases). V was pared by 0 bases and J by 4 bases, with 10 bases between. This CDR3 contains 16 residues. Germline CDR1 is LGHNA and CDR2 is YSLEER. The CDR3 DNA is TGCGCCAGCAGCCAAGATAGGACAGCCGGGGCCAACGTCCTGACTTTC. This gives the protein CASSQDRTAGANVLTF.

This chain joins TRBV19 and TRBJ1-6, with 8 bases that match TRBD1. Unmatched junction bases numbered 13, after V lost 9 bases and J lost 6 bases. The CDR3 loop spans 16 amino acids. The germline gives CDR1 LNHDA, CDR2 SQIVND (reference sequence). The CDR3 sequence: CASTKGRGPTNSPLHF. The CDR3 DNA is TGTGCCAGCACCAAGGGCAGGGGGCCAACTAATTCACCCCTCCACTTT.

This chain joins TRBV5-1 and TRBJ1-2; a possible D gene is TRBD1 (6 bases). CDR1 is SGHRS and CDR2 is YFSETQ in the germline V gene. V lost 3 bases, J lost 5 bases, and 11 bases lay in between. The CDR3 consists of 13 residues. The CDR3 is CASSSQTGYGYTF. CDR3 DNA: TGCGCCAGCAGCTCACAGACAGGTTATGGCTACACCTTC.

In this sample, this clone turned up once. The chain links TRBV27 to TRBJ1-6; 7 bases line up with TRBD1. The CDR3 extends over 16 amino acids. After removal of 5 bases from V and 7 bases from J, the junction contained 11 bases not matched to a gene. Germline lookup yields CDR1 MNHEY and CDR2 SMNVEV (reference sequence). CDR3 nucleotide sequence: TGTGCCAGCAGTCCTAACTTTACAGGGGTCAATTCACCCCTCCACTTT. This sequence encodes CASSPNFTGVNSPLHF.